This T cell receptor beta chain was sequenced for a study of T cells in Graves' hyperthyroidism and ophthalmopathy (dated 2019 in TCRdb). A note on the overall study: Peripheral blood samples were taken at the time of initial diagnosis, prior to any treatment. To identify distinguishing TCR V-J signatures, a discovery cohort of roughly 100 patients was used, comprising some 43 with Graves' ophthalmopathy and around 57 with stable Graves' hyperthyroidism. An independent validation cohort of 18 to 20 hyperthyroidism patients and 17 patients who later progressed to ophthalmopathy tested prospective prediction of ophthalmopathy. The 100 or so discovery patients were divided at random into training and test sets in a 7:3 ratio. Thyroid tissue and blood T-cell repertoires from six Graves' hyperthyroidism patients were also compared in the study. After sampling, hyperthyroidism patients received methimazole starting at 30 mg daily, and ophthalmopathy patients received high-dose intravenous methylprednisolone. The paper reports TCR Vbeta CDR3 sequencing of approximately 140 peripheral blood samples: fewer than 50 ophthalmopathy, fewer than 80 hyperthyroidism and around 17 progressor patients.

Points the paper makes about the study in general: Blood samples also contained most of the expanded thyroid clonotypes (frequency above 0.001), which suggests that blood repertoires may reflect thyroid immune responses. A model built on a 13 V-J signature distinguished ophthalmopathy from stable hyperthyroidism, reaching around 88% sensitivity and around 81% specificity in cross-validation and 80%/75% in testing. No statistical method was used to fix the sample size in advance, and group allocation was not hidden from the investigators. In validation, the model predicted progression to ophthalmopathy with roughly 66% sensitivity and 72.22% specificity, a median of approximately 6.5 months before onset.

TCR beta CDR3 regions were amplified from RNA transcripts. The first round of RT-PCR for the TCR CDR3 was performed with the HTBI primer set and the Qiagen OneStep RT-PCR kit. The libraries were constructed in a second round of multiplex PCR and then size-selected and purified. Libraries were sequenced paired-end with 100 bp reads on an Illumina HiSeq2000. Per the source publication's procedure: SOAPnuke was used to process the raw data, removing reads that contained adapters or uncalled bases, had a mean Phred below 15, or lacked an exact match to the constant primer or identifier. COPE v1.2.5 was used to merge the high-quality paired reads, and each unique nucleotide sequence was defined as a clonotype. MiTCR v1.1 was used to align clonotypes to the IMGT TRBV, TRBD and TRBJ reference segments. Analysis was restricted to V-J combinations with a frequency above 0.0001, which covered over 98% of repertoires. A TCS score was defined as the ratio between F50 (clonal expansion) and ExV (chaos), using BLOSUM62-based TCRdist between CDR3 peptides within each V-J. Welch's t-statistics and random forest reduced some 510 V-J features to 13, which were used in a naive Bayes classifier (R e1071). TCRdb's own reprocessing of the public reads used fastp at Q25 and MiXCR and kept productive beta chains. Merged by CDR3 protein, the rows form single entries marked with the most common genes and DNA. TCRdb, not the original authors, processed these V and J calls. This sample gives roughly 380,000 distinct CDR3 sequences in total; about a fifth of them show up just once. Jointly, the top ten make up 3% to 4% of the sample.

This clonotype has at least ten counts. Which antigen it targets is not known. Nothing much larger sits one base from this clone, and base qualities are not available. Measured from the cysteine to the phenylalanine, the CDR3 is 16 residues long. Left in the record is the CDR3 DNA by itself, 48 bases read in frame from the first base. The trim is 0 bases for V and 2 bases for J, with a gap of 14 bases between the germline ends. Reading the germline V gene gives CDR1 MNHEY and CDR2 SVGAGI. Stable Graves' hyperthyroidism was defined as the absence of progression to ophthalmopathy over 18 months of follow-up. Hyperthyroidism patients were newly diagnosed, with disease duration under 2 months, and aged 18 to 65 years. Patients with uncontrolled infections, other autoimmune diseases, pregnancy or lactation were excluded. Diagnoses were established on the basis of clinical symptoms, serum thyroxine and TRAb, thyroid ultrasound, and orbital computed tomography. PBMCs were isolated from 7.5 to 10 ml of fresh peripheral blood by Ficoll-Paque density gradient centrifugation. Total RNA was extracted with Trizol reagent, and quality was checked on an Agilent 2100 Bioanalyzer.

Material: blood. The rearrangement combines TRBV6-5 with TRBJ2-7; no D gene is confidently identified. The TCR comes from a woman between 18 and 29 years old with Graves' hyperthyroidism. CDR3 region: CASSYSRDTSTYEQYF. The DNA sequence is given as TGTGCCAGCAGTTACTCCAGAGATACCAGCACCTACGAGCAGTACTTC.